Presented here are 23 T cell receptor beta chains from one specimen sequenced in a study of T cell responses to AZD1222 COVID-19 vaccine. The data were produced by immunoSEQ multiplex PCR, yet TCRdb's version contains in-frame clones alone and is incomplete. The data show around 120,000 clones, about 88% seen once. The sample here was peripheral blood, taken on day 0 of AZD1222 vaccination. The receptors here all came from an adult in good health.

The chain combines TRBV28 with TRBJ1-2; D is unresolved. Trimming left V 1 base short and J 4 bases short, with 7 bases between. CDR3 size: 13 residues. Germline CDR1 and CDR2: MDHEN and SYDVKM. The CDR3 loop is CASSLSRIYGYTF. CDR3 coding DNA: TGTGCCAGCAGTTTATCGAGAATCTATGGCTACACCTTC.

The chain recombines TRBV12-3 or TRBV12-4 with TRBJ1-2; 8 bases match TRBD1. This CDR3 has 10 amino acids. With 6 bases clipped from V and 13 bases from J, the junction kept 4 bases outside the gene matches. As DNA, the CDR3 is TGTGCCAGCAGCCAGGGGGCTTCCACCTTC. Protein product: CASSQGASTF.

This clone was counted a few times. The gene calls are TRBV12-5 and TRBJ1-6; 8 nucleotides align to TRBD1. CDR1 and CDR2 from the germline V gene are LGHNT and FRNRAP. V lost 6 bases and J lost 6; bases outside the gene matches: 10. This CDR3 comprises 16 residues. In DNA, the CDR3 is TGTGCTAGTGGACATAACCTCGACAGGGGTAATTCACCCCTCCACTTT. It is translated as CASGHNLDRGNSPLHF.

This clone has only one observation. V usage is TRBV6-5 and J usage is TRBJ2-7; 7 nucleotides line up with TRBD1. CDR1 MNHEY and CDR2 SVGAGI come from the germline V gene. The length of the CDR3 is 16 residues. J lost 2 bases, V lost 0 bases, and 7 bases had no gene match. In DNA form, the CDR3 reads TGTGCCAGCAGTTACTCGACAGGGAACCATGCCTACGAGCAGTACTTC. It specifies CASSYSTGNHAYEQYF.

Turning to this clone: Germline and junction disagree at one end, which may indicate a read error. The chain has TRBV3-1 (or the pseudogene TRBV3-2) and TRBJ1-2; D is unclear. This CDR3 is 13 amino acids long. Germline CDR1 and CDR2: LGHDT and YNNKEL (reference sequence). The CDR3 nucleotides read TGTGCCAGCAGCCAAGTCCCTAAGTATGGCTACACCTTC. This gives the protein CASSQVPKYGYTF.

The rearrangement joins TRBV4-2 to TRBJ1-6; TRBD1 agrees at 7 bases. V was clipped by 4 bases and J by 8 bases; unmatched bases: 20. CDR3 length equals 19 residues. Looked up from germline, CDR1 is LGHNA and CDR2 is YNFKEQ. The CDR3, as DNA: TGTGCCAGCAGCCCCTCACCAGGGGGGCGTGGGACTGTCTATTCACCCCTCCACTTT. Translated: CASSPSPGGRGTVYSPLHF.

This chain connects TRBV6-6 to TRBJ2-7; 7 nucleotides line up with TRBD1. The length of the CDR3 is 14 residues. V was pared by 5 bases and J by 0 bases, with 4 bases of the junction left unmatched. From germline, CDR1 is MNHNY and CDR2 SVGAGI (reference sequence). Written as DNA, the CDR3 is TGTGCCAGCAGTCGGACAGGAAGCTCCTACGAGCAGTACTTC. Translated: CASSRTGSSYEQYF.

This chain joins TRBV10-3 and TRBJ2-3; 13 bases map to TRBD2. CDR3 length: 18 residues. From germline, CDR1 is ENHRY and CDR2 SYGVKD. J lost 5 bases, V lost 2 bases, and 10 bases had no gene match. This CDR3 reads CAISEPRTSGSFGDTQYF. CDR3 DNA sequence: TGTGCCATCAGTGAGCCACGGACTAGCGGGAGCTTTGGAGATACGCAGTATTTT.

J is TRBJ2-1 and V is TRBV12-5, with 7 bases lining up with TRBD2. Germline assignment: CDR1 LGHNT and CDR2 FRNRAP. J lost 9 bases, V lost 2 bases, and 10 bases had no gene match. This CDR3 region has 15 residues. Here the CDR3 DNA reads TGTGCTAGTGGTTTGATTGTGACTAGCAAGGTTGAGCAGTTCTTC. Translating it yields CASGLIVTSKVEQFF.

The CDR3 DNA reads as TGCAGTGCTAGGGTCGTATATGGCTACACCTTC. It codes for CSARVVYGYTF. V gene TRBV20-1 combines with J gene TRBJ1-2; D gene unclear. The V and J ends lost 3 bases and 5 bases respectively, with 7 bases between them. The germline V gene has CDR1 DFQATT and CDR2 SNEGSKA (reference sequence). The CDR3 has 11 residues.

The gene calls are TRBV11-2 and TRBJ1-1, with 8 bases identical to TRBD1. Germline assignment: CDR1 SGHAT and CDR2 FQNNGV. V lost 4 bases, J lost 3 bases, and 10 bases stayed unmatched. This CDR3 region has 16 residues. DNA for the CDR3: TGTGCCAGCAGCTCAACCAGGGGGCGGAAGGACACTGAAGCTTTCTTT. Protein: CASSSTRGRKDTEAFF.

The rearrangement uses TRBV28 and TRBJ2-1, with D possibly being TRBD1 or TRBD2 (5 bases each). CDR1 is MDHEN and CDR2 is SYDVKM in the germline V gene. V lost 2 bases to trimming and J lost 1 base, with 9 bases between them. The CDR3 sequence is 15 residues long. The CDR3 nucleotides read TGTGCCAGCAGTTTAGGGGACCCGTCCTACAATGAGCAGTTCTTC. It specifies CASSLGDPSYNEQFF. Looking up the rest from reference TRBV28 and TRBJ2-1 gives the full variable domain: DVKVTQSSRYLVKRTGEKVFLECVQDMDHENMFWYRQDPGLGLRLIYFSYDVKMKEKGDIPEGYSVSREKKERFSLILESASTNQTSMYLCASSLGDPSYNEQFFGPGTRLTVL.

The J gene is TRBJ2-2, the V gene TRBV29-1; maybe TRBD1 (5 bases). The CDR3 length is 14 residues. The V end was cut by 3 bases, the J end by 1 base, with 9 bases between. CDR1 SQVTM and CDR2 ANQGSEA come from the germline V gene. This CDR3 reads CSVDKDKNTGELFF. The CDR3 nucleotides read TGCAGCGTTGATAAGGACAAGAACACCGGGGAGCTGTTTTTT.

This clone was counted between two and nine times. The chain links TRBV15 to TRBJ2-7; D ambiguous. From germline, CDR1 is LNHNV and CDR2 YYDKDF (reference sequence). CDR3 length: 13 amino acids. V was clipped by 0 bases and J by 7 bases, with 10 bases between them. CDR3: CATSRDPGSEQYF. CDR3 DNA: TGTGCCACCAGCAGAGATCCAGGCTCAGAGCAGTACTTC.

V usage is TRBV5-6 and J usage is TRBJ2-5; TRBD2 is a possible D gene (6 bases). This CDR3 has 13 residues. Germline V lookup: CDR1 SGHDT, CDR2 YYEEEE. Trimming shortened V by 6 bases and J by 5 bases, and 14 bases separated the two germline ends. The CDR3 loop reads CASTLRGWETQYF. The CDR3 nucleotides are TGTGCCAGCACCCTTCGGGGGTGGGAGACCCAGTACTTC. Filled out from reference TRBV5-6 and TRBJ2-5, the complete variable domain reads DAGVTQSPTHLIKTRGQQVTLRCSPKSGHDTVSWYQQALGQGPQFIFQYYEEEERQRGNFPDRFSGHQFPNYSSELNVNALLLGDSALYLCASTLRGWETQYFGPGTRLLVL.

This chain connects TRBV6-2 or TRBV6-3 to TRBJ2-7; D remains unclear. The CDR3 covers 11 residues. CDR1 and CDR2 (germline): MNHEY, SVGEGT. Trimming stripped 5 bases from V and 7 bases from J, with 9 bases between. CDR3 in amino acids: CASSPALEQYF. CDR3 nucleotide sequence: TGTGCCAGCAGTCCGGCGCTTGAGCAGTACTTC.

This CDR3 reads CASSLGQGPYEQYF. CDR3 sequence (DNA): TGTGCCAGCAGCCTGGGACAGGGCCCCTACGAGCAGTACTTC. The chain combines TRBV3-1 (or the pseudogene TRBV3-2) with TRBJ2-7; 9 nucleotides agree with TRBD1. V lost 4 bases and J lost 2; bases outside the gene matches: 3. The germline V gene has CDR1 LGHDT and CDR2 YNNKEL (reference sequence). This CDR3 spans 14 amino acids.

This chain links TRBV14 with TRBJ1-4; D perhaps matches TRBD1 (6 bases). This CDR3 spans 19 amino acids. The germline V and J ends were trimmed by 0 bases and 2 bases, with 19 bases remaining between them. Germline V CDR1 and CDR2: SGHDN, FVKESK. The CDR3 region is CASSQDGNGGWVTNEKLFF. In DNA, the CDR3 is TGTGCCAGCAGCCAAGATGGCAACGGGGGCTGGGTCACTAATGAAAAACTGTTTTTT.

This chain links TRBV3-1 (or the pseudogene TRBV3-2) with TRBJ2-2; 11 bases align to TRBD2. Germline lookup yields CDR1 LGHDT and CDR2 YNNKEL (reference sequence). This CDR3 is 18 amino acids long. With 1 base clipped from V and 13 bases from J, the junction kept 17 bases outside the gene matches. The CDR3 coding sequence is TGTGCCAGCAGCCAAGGGGCGGGGACTAGCGGAGAACACCGGGGGCTGTTTTTT. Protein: CASSQGAGTSGEHRGLFF.

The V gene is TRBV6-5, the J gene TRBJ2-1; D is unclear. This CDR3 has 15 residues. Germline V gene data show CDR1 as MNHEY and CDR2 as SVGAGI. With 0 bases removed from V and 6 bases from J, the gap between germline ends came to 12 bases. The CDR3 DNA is TGTGCCAGCAGTTACTCGTCTAGTGAATCCAATGAGCAGTTCTTC. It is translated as CASSYSSSESNEQFF.

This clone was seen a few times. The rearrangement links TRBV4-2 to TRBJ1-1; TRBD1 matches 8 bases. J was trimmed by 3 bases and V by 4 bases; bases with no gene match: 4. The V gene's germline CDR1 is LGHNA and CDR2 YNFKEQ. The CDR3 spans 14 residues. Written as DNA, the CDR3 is TGTGCCAGCAGCCGGACAGGGAGGGACACTGAAGCTTTCTTT. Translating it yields CASSRTGRDTEAFF.

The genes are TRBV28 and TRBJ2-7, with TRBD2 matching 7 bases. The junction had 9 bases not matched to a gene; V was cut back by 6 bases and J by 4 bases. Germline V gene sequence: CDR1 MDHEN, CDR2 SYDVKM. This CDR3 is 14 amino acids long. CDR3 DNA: TGTGCCAGCAGATTTGGGGGGGATAGGTACGAGCAGTACTTC. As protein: CASRFGGDRYEQYF.

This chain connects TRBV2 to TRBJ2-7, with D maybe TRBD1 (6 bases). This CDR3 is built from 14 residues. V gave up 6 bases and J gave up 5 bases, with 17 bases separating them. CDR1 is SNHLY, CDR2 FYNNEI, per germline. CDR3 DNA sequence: TGTGCCAGCAGGAAAGGGGGTTCAGAGGACGAGCAGTACTTC. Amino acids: CASRKGGSEDEQYF.